The TCR beta chain under discussion was sequenced for a study of T cells in women clearing cervical HPV infection. Study-level information: Cases were women with histologically confirmed HPV16-related CIN3 or worse, including a couple of invasive cancers. HLA type could not be excluded as a confounder.

To note about this clone: The CDR3 extends 3 residues past the end of the read, so its final part is completed from the germline J gene.

Germline loops: CDR1 DFQATT, CDR2 SNEGSKA (reference sequence). The junction had 1 base not matched to a gene; V was cut back by 3 bases and J by 3 bases. The CDR3 is 12 amino acids. The table came from immunoSEQ multiplex PCR; TCRdb's copy has only in-frame clones and leaves some out. This table holds about 32,000 clones. This clonotype was obtained from a woman between 18 and 75 years old with a cervical HPV16 infection that either progressed to CIN3+ or cleared (not recorded which). The sequencing sample was made of blood buffy coat. This sequence joins TRBV20-1 and TRBJ2-7; 8 bases map to TRBD1. The covered CDR3 bases are TGCAGTGCTAGTGGGACAGGCTACGAG. Translating gives CSASGTGYE. The complete CDR3 protein is CSASGTGYEQYF.